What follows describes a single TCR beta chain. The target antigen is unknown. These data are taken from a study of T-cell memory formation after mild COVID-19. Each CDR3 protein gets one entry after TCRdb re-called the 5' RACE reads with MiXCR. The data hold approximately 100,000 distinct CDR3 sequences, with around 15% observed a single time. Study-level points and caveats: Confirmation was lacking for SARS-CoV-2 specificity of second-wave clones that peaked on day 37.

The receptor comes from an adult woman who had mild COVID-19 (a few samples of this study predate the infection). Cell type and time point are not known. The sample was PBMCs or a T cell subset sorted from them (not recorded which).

The CDR3, as DNA: TGCAGTGCTCCCCCACTGGCTAGCGGGAGTGGGGATGAGCAGTTCTTC. It is translated as CSAPPLASGSGDEQFF. The J gene is TRBJ2-1, the V gene TRBV20-1; 10 positions match TRBD2. From germline, CDR1 is DFQATT and CDR2 SNEGSKA (reference sequence). Unmatched junction bases numbered 15, after V lost 5 bases and J lost 8 bases. The CDR3 is 16 residues long.